This T cell receptor beta chain was obtained from a study of T cell changes during pregnancy in multiple sclerosis. Produced via immunoSEQ multiplex PCR; TCRdb's table is partial and in-frame only. This table holds around 130,000 clones, approximately 93% found once. Germline V gene lookup returns CDR1 MNHEY and CDR2 SMNVEV (reference sequence). V was pared by 3 bases and J by 2 bases, with 5 bases of the junction left unmatched. The length of the CDR3 is 16 residues. The sequence derives from a female donor with multiple sclerosis, enrolled in a pregnancy study. The sequencing used peripheral blood, collected before pregnancy. The chain combines TRBV27 with TRBJ2-1, with 9 positions matching TRBD2. CDR3 residues: CASSFSGRGTYNEQFF. The DNA of the CDR3 is TGTGCCAGCAGTTTTAGCGGGAGAGGGACCTACAATGAGCAGTTCTTC.